Here is one TCR beta chain with its context. The data were produced by immunoSEQ multiplex PCR, yet TCRdb's version contains in-frame clones alone and is incomplete. The sample lists about a million clones, approximately 75% seen once, with more than 0.85% in the top ten. This sample is part of a study of shared clonotypes between healthy human individuals. At the level of the study: Donors, aged 18 to 49, were a couple of women and a few men.

The CDR3 extends over 15 amino acids. The junction had 10 bases not matched to a gene; V was cut back by 5 bases and J by 6 bases. Looked up from germline, CDR1 is SEHNR and CDR2 is FQNEAQ (reference sequence). The sequenced material came from memory CD4+ T cells from PBMCs. As to subset: CD45RA-negative fraction. This receptor was taken from a man between 18 and 29 years old in good health. Some clones in this sample may be carry-over from other donors' samples. The chain recombines TRBV7-9 with TRBJ1-5, with TRBD1 matching 7 bases. This chain's CDR3 is CASSTGGGGGQPQHF. The DNA for the CDR3 is TGTGCCAGCAGCACAGGAGGGGGCGGGGGTCAGCCCCAGCATTTT.